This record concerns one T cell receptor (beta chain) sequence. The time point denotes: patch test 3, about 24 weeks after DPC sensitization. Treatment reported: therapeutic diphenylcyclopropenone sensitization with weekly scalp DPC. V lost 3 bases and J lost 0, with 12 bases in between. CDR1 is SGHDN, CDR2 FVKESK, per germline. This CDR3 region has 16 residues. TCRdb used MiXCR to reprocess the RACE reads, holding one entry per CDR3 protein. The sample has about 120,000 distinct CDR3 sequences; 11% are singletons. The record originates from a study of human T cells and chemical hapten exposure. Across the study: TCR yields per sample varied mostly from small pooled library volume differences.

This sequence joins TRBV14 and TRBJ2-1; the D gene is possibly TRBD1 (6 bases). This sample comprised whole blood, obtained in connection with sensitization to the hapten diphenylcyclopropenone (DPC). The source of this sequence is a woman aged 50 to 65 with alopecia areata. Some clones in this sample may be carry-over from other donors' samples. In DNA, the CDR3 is TGTGCCAGCAGCCATACAGGGTCCAGCTCCTACAATGAGCAGTTCTTC. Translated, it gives CASSHTGSSSYNEQFF.